This T cell receptor beta chain was recovered during a study of T cell repertoires in cytomegalovirus infection. Background on the study: Both CMV infection and a matching HLA type were indicated by public TCR beta signatures.

There are 15 residues in the CDR3. CDR1 is LNHDA and CDR2 is SQIVND in the germline V gene (reference sequence). V was cut by 1 base and J by 6 bases, with 13 bases left in between. Each CDR3 protein gets one entry after TCRdb re-called the reads with MiXCR. The table has about 920,000 distinct CDR3 sequences, roughly 30% seen once; the top ten hold about an eighth. As to this clonotype: The antigen remains unidentified.

Sequencing was performed on cultured CD8+ T cells from PBMCs, taken from culture after CMV antigen stimulation. V usage is TRBV19 and J usage is TRBJ2-1, with no clear D. This TCR was sampled from a human donor in good health (CMV status not recorded). Some clones in this sample may be carry-over from other donors' samples. The CDR3 spells CASSIGQTFGNEQFF. In DNA, the CDR3 is TGTGCCAGTAGTATAGGCCAGACATTCGGCAATGAGCAGTTCTTC.